Below are 26 T cell receptor beta chains sequenced from a single sample in a study of cytomegalovirus exposure and HLA in healthy donors. PCR employed 60 Vbeta and 13 Jbeta primers. The assay was immunoSEQ multiplex PCR, and TCRdb's table has in-frame clones only and misses some. This sample carries 100,000 to 150,000 clones, roughly four fifths of them seen once, and the ten largest clones take 0.75% to 0.95%. The sequenced sample consisted of PBMCs. The receptors were sampled from a woman aged 55-69 years in good health and CMV-seronegative.

The chain combines TRBV2 with TRBJ2-2, with no clear D. Germline V gene data show CDR1 as SNHLY and CDR2 as FYNNEI. Trimming cost V 4 bases and J 0 bases, with 12 bases left between them. The CDR3 spans 16 residues. The CDR3 sequence: CASSVTKPSNTGELFF. In DNA form, the CDR3 reads TGTGCCAGCAGTGTAACCAAGCCTTCGAACACCGGGGAGCTGTTTTTT.

The chain has TRBV28 and TRBJ2-5; D possibly corresponds to TRBD1 (6 bases). The CDR3 is 15 residues long. Trimming shortened V by 3 bases and J by 2 bases, and 13 bases separated the two germline ends. CDR1 is MDHEN and CDR2 is SYDVKM in the germline V gene. The CDR3, as DNA: TGTGCCAGCAGTTTCGTCCAAGGGGGACAAGAGACCCAGTACTTC. Translating it yields CASSFVQGGQETQYF.

Only one count was recorded for this clone. The rearrangement links TRBV18 to TRBJ2-1; D is perhaps TRBD1 (6 bases). The length of the CDR3 is 16 residues. V lost 3 bases and J lost 9, with 21 bases in between. The V gene's germline CDR1 is KGHSH and CDR2 LQKENI. The CDR3 spells CASSPIFRGSVGEQFF. DNA of the CDR3: TGTGCCAGCTCACCCATTTTCAGGGGTAGCGTGGGTGAGCAGTTCTTC.

This clone was detected only a few times. J is TRBJ2-3 and V is TRBV7-8; maybe TRBD1 (5 bases). The length of the CDR3 is 16 residues. Trimming pared 5 bases from V and 2 bases from J, leaving 17 bases between. Germline CDR1 is SGHVS and CDR2 is FQNEAQ. CDR3 residues: CASSPYDSPVTDTQYF. In nucleotides, the CDR3 is TGTGCCAGCAGCCCCTATGACAGTCCCGTCACAGATACGCAGTATTTT.

The gene calls are TRBV18 and TRBJ2-3; D unresolved. With 2 bases removed from V and 6 bases from J, the gap between germline ends came to 9 bases. Germline V gives CDR1 KGHSH, CDR2 LQKENI. The CDR3 has 13 amino acids. The CDR3 loop is CASSPGLTDTQYF. CDR3 in DNA: TGTGCCAGCTCACCAGGTTTAACTGATACGCAGTATTTT.

This clone was counted once. The rearrangement links TRBV2 to TRBJ2-4, with D perhaps matching TRBD2 (6 bases). The CDR3 runs to 12 residues. From germline, CDR1 is SNHLY and CDR2 FYNNEI. Trimming shortened V by 8 bases and J by 5 bases, and 10 bases separated the two germline ends. CDR3 amino acids: CASGDSENIQYF. The CDR3 nucleotides are TGTGCCAGCGGGGACTCTGAAAACATTCAGTACTTC.

The V call is TRBV2, the J call TRBJ2-1, with 7 bases that match TRBD1. The junction had 5 bases not matched to a gene; V was cut back by 7 bases and J by 8 bases. The germline gives CDR1 SNHLY, CDR2 FYNNEI. CDR3 length: 12 amino acids. The CDR3, as DNA: TGTGCCAGCAAACAGGGGTTGGATGAGCAGTTCTTC. As protein: CASKQGLDEQFF. The full variable domain, with the rest looked up from reference TRBV2 and TRBJ2-1, is EPEVTQTPSHQVTQMGQEVILRCVPISNHLYFYWYRQILGQKVEFLVSFYNNEISEKSEIFDDQFSVERPDGSNFTLKIRSTKLEDSAMYFCASKQGLDEQFFGPGTRLTVL.

The chain joins TRBV18 to TRBJ2-7, with TRBD2 identical over 7 bases. The ends lost 2 bases at V and 3 bases at J; junction bases unmatched: 7. This CDR3 comprises 15 residues. Germline CDR1 and CDR2: KGHSH and LQKENI. The CDR3 DNA reads as TGTGCCAGCTCACCAGTCCGGACTAGGGTCTACGAGCAGTACTTC. Translated: CASSPVRTRVYEQYF.

V and J are TRBV5-1 and TRBJ2-7; D is perhaps TRBD2 (6 bases). This CDR3 is built from 14 residues. Trimming shortened V by 1 base and J by 4 bases, and 12 bases separated the two germline ends. Per the germline V gene, CDR1 is SGHRS and CDR2 is YFSETQ. CDR3 sequence (DNA): TGCGCCAGCAGCTTGAGGAGCGGGCCGTACGAGCAGTACTTC. The encoded protein is CASSLRSGPYEQYF.

The table lists this clone with a count of one. This chain joins TRBV19 and TRBJ2-6, with a possible D match to TRBD2 (6 bases). V lost 5 bases to trimming and J lost 0 bases, with 14 bases between them. Germline values: CDR1 LNHDA, CDR2 SQIVND (reference sequence). The CDR3 loop spans 17 amino acids. Here the CDR3 DNA reads TGTGCCAGTAGTTTGTCGTCGGGAGTCTCTGGGGCCAACGTCCTGACTTTC. Translated: CASSLSSGVSGANVLTF.

The chain joins TRBV29-1 to TRBJ2-1; 12 nucleotides align to TRBD2. V trimming: 7 bases; J trimming: 5 bases; junction bases outside the gene matches: 3. Germline values: CDR1 SQVTM, CDR2 ANQGSEA. This CDR3 is built from 13 residues. The CDR3 here is CSGRLAGDNEQFF. Written as DNA, the CDR3 is TGCAGCGGAAGACTAGCGGGGGACAATGAGCAGTTCTTC.

The chain recombines TRBV5-6 with TRBJ1-6; TRBD1 aligns across 7 bases. Germline assignment: CDR1 SGHDT and CDR2 YYEEEE. CDR3 length: 15 amino acids. V was clipped by 2 bases and J by 9 bases; unmatched bases: 8. In DNA, the CDR3 is TGTGCCAGCAGCTTTGGGGTACAGGGGAGTTCACCCCTCCACTTT. It specifies CASSFGVQGSSPLHF.

J is TRBJ2-1 and V is TRBV11-2; possibly TRBD2 for D (6 bases). Germline CDR1 reads SGHAT; CDR2 reads FQNNGV. The V end lost 3 bases, the J end lost 9 bases, and 18 bases lay between the germline ends. The CDR3 is 15 residues long. The CDR3 DNA is TGTGCCAGCAGCTTTAGGGACTCGGGATTTGGTGAGCAGTTCTTC. As protein: CASSFRDSGFGEQFF.

This chain links TRBV18 with TRBJ2-7; 9 nucleotides agree with TRBD1. V dropped 3 bases and J dropped 6; count of bases not matched to a gene: 9. The CDR3 sequence is 15 residues long. Germline CDR1 is KGHSH and CDR2 is LQKENI. Written as DNA, the CDR3 is TGTGCCAGCTCACCCCCCGGGACAGGGTTTAGCGAGCAGTACTTC. Residues: CASSPPGTGFSEQYF.

The chain has TRBV27 and TRBJ1-2; D possibly corresponds to TRBD1 (5 bases). The ends were cut back, 3 bases at V and 0 bases at J, with 11 bases in the middle. CDR1 and CDR2 from the germline V gene are MNHEY and SMNVEV (reference sequence). The CDR3 length is 15 residues. CDR3 coding DNA: TGTGCCAGCAGTTTCACAGGCAAAGCTAACTATGGCTACACCTTC. Translation gives CASSFTGKANYGYTF.

The J gene is TRBJ2-7, the V gene TRBV27, with D perhaps TRBD2 (6 bases). The CDR3 extends over 13 amino acids. V shed 4 bases and J shed 3 bases, with 10 bases lying between them. Germline V lookup: CDR1 MNHEY, CDR2 SMNVEV (reference sequence). The CDR3 sequence: CASSSGTFYEQYF. Written as DNA, the CDR3 is TGTGCCAGCAGTTCCGGGACTTTCTACGAGCAGTACTTC.

This clone was counted a single time. The V gene is TRBV29-1, the J gene TRBJ2-2; 8 nucleotides agree with TRBD2. The V and J ends lost 7 bases and 3 bases, in that order; junction bases with no gene match: 4. The CDR3 is made up of 13 amino acids. Germline CDR1 and CDR2: SQVTM and ANQGSEA. CDR3 protein: CSADGGDTGELFF. The DNA of the CDR3 is TGCAGCGCGGACGGGGGGGACACCGGGGAGCTGTTTTTT.

This CDR3 is CASSPQAGRSGELFF. CDR3 nucleotide sequence: TGTGCCAGCTCACCACAGGCCGGGAGATCGGGGGAGCTGTTTTTT. The chain joins TRBV18 to TRBJ2-2; TRBD2 might be the D (6 bases). The CDR3 consists of 15 residues. V dropped 1 base and J dropped 8 bases, with 14 bases sitting between them. The germline gives CDR1 KGHSH, CDR2 LQKENI.

This chain uses TRBV6-1 with TRBJ2-5, with TRBD2 identical over 9 bases. V trimming: 4 bases; J trimming: 4 bases; junction bases outside the gene matches: 10. CDR1 is MNHNS and CDR2 is SASEGT in the germline V gene. This CDR3 has 16 residues. The CDR3 region has the DNA TGTGCCAGCAGTGGTAGACTAGCGGTAGGGGGAGAGACCCAGTACTTC. Encoded protein: CASSGRLAVGGETQYF.

The chain links TRBV5-1 to TRBJ2-3; 16 bases map to TRBD2. The CDR3 spans 20 residues. J lost 0 bases, V lost 3 bases, and 10 bases had no gene match. Germline CDR1 SGHRS, CDR2 YFSETQ. CDR3 sequence reads: CASSWKPGLAGGASTDTQYF. The DNA for the CDR3 is TGCGCCAGCAGCTGGAAACCGGGACTAGCGGGAGGGGCTAGCACAGATACGCAGTATTTT.

In regard to this clone: The same CDR3 arises from other DNA sequences in this sample as well. The genes are TRBV19 and TRBJ2-6, with 10 bases aligning to TRBD1. Germline CDR1 LNHDA, CDR2 SQIVND (reference sequence). This CDR3 spans 16 amino acids. Trimming took 4 bases from V and 3 from J; bases not matched to a gene: 3. The CDR3 region has the DNA TGTGCCAGTAGTAGACAGGGGGCGGGTGGGGCCAACGTCCTGACTTTC. Translated: CASSRQGAGGANVLTF.

The chain employs TRBV27 and TRBJ1-1; D uncertain. Germline V gene lookup returns CDR1 MNHEY and CDR2 SMNVEV (reference sequence). V was clipped by 9 bases and J by 7 bases, with 9 bases between them. The CDR3 sequence is 10 residues long. CDR3 sequence: CASTTGEAFF. CDR3 bases: TGTGCCAGTACCACGGGTGAAGCTTTCTTT.

The rearrangement links TRBV25-1 to TRBJ2-6; perhaps TRBD1 as D (5 bases). This CDR3 is 15 amino acids long. V lost 4 bases and J lost 0, with 7 bases in between. The germline gives CDR1 MGHDK, CDR2 SYGVNS. CDR3 in amino acids: CASSGTPSGANVLTF. In DNA, the CDR3 is TGTGCCAGCAGTGGGACACCCTCTGGGGCCAACGTCCTGACTTTC.

This clone was observed a handful of times. The V call is TRBV5-1, the J call TRBJ1-4; TRBD1 is a possible D gene (6 bases). This CDR3 has 14 residues. Trimming shortened V by 4 bases and J by 5 bases, and 12 bases separated the two germline ends. Germline V gene data show CDR1 as SGHRS and CDR2 as YFSETQ. CDR3: CASSPPGVNEKLFF. The CDR3 region has the DNA TGCGCCAGCAGCCCCCCAGGGGTCAATGAAAAACTGTTTTTT.

This clone was seen a single time. The chain has TRBV6-6 and TRBJ1-2; the match to TRBD1 covers 9 bases. Unmatched junction bases numbered 7, after V lost 7 bases and J lost 4 bases. Germline V CDR1 and CDR2: MNHNY, SVGAGI (reference sequence). CDR3 size: 14 residues. The CDR3 spells CASIDRGWGYGYTF. The CDR3 DNA is TGTGCCAGCATTGACAGGGGGTGGGGCTATGGCTACACCTTC.

The J gene is TRBJ2-7, the V gene TRBV7-3; 8 nucleotides line up with TRBD1. Looked up from germline, CDR1 is SGHTA and CDR2 is FQGTGA. The V and J ends lost 4 bases and 3 bases, in that order; junction bases with no gene match: 14. CDR3 length: 17 amino acids. CDR3 nucleotides: TGTGCCAGCAGCTCCCCCACCGGGACAGGAAGTCGCTACGAGCAGTACTTC. Translating gives CASSSPTGTGSRYEQYF.